The 18 T cell receptor beta chains reported below all come from one sample, sequenced in a study of early T cells in non-severe SARS-CoV-2 infection. TCRdb used MiXCR to reprocess the 5' RACE reads, holding one entry per CDR3 protein. The sample lists 25,000 to 30,000 distinct CDR3 sequences; more than 4% were seen once. The sequenced sample was whole blood. These receptors all come from an adult who was a healthcare worker with PCR-confirmed SARS-CoV-2 infection or an uninfected control (not recorded which).

Only a few counts were recorded for this clonotype. The V call is TRBV12-3 or TRBV12-4, the J call TRBJ2-5, with a weak D call TRBD1 (6 bases). V was cut by 0 bases and J by 2 bases, with 7 bases left in between. This CDR3 is built from 14 residues. The CDR3, as DNA: TGTGCCAGCAGTTTAGCACAGGGACAAGAGACCCAGTACTTC. It is translated as CASSLAQGQETQYF.

This clonotype has only a few counts. The gene calls are TRBV24-1 and TRBJ1-6, with 7 bases fitting TRBD1. The germline V gene has CDR1 KGHDR and CDR2 SFDVKD. Losses at the gene ends were 9 bases for V and 10 bases for J; bases not matched to a gene: 5. The CDR3 has 12 residues. The CDR3 region is CATGTVESPLHF. For the CDR3, the DNA is TGTGCCACCGGGACAGTCGAGTCACCCCTCCACTTT.

To note about this clonotype: A much larger clone lies a single base off, so this may be a read error. The CDR3 region has the DNA TGCGCCAGCAGCTTGGGGGACCTCCTTTGGCAGAGCTCCTACAATGAGCAGTTCTTC. Translation: CASSLGDLLWQSSYNEQFF. The gene calls are TRBV5-1 and TRBJ2-1; either TRBD1 or TRBD2 may fit D (5 bases each). Trimming left V 0 bases short and J 0 bases short, with 19 bases between. The CDR3 covers 19 residues. Germline values: CDR1 SGHRS, CDR2 YFSETQ.

Many counts were recorded for this clonotype. In DNA form, the CDR3 reads TGCGCCAGCAGCATGGGACTACGGACACCTGAGCAGTTCTTC. It yields the protein CASSMGLRTPEQFF. The V and J genes are TRBV5-1 and TRBJ2-1; 7 bases fit TRBD2. This CDR3 is 14 amino acids long. V lost 4 bases, J lost 9 bases, and 10 bases stayed unmatched. Per germline, CDR1 SGHRS and CDR2 YFSETQ.

There are many counts of this clonotype. The chain recombines TRBV7-9 with TRBJ2-3; no definite D call. Germline V gives CDR1 SEHNR, CDR2 FQNEAQ (reference sequence). CDR3 size: 12 residues. V lost 7 bases to trimming and J lost 4 bases, with 9 bases between them. This CDR3 reads CASTLNSDTQYF. For the CDR3, the DNA is TGTGCCAGCACCCTCAATTCAGATACGCAGTATTTT.

To note about this clonotype: The junction differs from germline at one of its ends, possibly a read error. This chain links TRBV5-6 with TRBJ2-3, with no clear D. The length of the CDR3 is 15 residues. Germline loops: CDR1 SGHDT, CDR2 YYEEEE. CDR3 coding DNA: TGTGTCAGCAGCAGGCCCGCGTTAGGCACAGATACGCAGTATTTT. The encoded protein is CVSSRPALGTDTQYF.

This clonotype was picked up many times. The junction does not match germline at one end; this may be a read error. The chain recombines TRBV5-1 with TRBJ2-2; 7 bases map to TRBD2. Germline V gene lookup returns CDR1 SGHRS and CDR2 YFSETQ. This CDR3 has 14 residues. CDR3 DNA sequence: TGCGCCAGCAGATCCGGGACTAACACCGGGGAGCTTTTTTTT. This gives the protein CASRSGTNTGELFF.

Many counts were recorded for this clonotype. The rearrangement joins TRBV20-1 to TRBJ2-3; possibly TRBD2 for D (5 bases). The germline V gene has CDR1 DFQATT and CDR2 SNEGSKA (reference sequence). The CDR3 runs to 12 residues. V was cut by 6 bases and J by 4 bases, with 11 bases left in between. The CDR3 spells CSARTGADTQYF. In DNA, the CDR3 is TGCAGTGCAAGGACTGGGGCAGATACGCAGTATTTT.

This clonotype was seen at least ten times. The chain joins TRBV7-2 to TRBJ2-1; 9 nucleotides line up with TRBD2. The germline gives CDR1 SGHTA, CDR2 FQGNSA. Trimming removed 5 bases from V and 1 base from J; junction bases left unmatched: 6. The CDR3 length is 16 residues. The CDR3 sequence is CASSKGLARSYNEQFF. DNA for the CDR3: TGTGCCAGCAGCAAAGGACTAGCGAGGTCCTACAATGAGCAGTTCTTC.

This clonotype was counted at least ten times. The chain uses TRBV11-1 and TRBJ2-3, with D unresolved. This CDR3 has 12 amino acids. Trimming took off 5 bases at V and 8 bases at J, with 11 bases between the two ends. Germline assignment: CDR1 SGHAT and CDR2 FQDESV (reference sequence). CDR3 sequence: CASSIPQATQYF. The CDR3 DNA is TGTGCCAGCAGCATACCCCAGGCTACGCAGTATTTT.

This clonotype was picked up many times. The J gene is TRBJ1-3, the V gene TRBV18, with TRBD1 as a possible D gene (5 bases). CDR3 size: 15 residues. Germline V gene lookup returns CDR1 KGHSH and CDR2 LQKENI. Trimming cost V 2 bases and J 0 bases, with 8 bases left between them. CDR3 residues: CASSPWDVSGNTIYF. CDR3 nucleotide sequence: TGTGCCAGCTCACCATGGGACGTCTCTGGAAACACCATATATTTT.

This clonotype was counted at least ten times. V is TRBV12-3 or TRBV12-4 and J is TRBJ2-2; TRBD1 might be the D (6 bases). This CDR3 contains 14 residues. V gave up 4 bases and J gave up 5 bases, with 11 bases separating them. The chain's CDR3 is CASSSQGKTGELFF. In nucleotides, the CDR3 is TGTGCCAGCAGTTCCCAGGGGAAAACCGGGGAGCTGTTTTTT.

A few counts support this clonotype. The rearrangement joins TRBV18 to TRBJ2-7; D might be TRBD1 (6 bases). With 0 bases removed from V and 4 bases from J, the gap between germline ends came to 16 bases. This CDR3 is 16 amino acids long. Germline V gene lookup returns CDR1 KGHSH and CDR2 LQKENI. CDR3 amino acids: CASSPPIGGPMYEQYF. In nucleotides, the CDR3 is TGTGCCAGCTCACCACCTATTGGGGGCCCGATGTACGAGCAGTACTTC. The variable domain in full, completed from reference TRBV18 and TRBJ2-7, reads NAGVMQNPRHLVRRRGQEARLRCSPMKGHSHVYWYRQLPEEGLKFMVYLQKENIIDESGMPKERFSAEFPKEGPSILRIQQVVRGDSAAYFCASSPPIGGPMYEQYFGPGTRLTVT.

This clonotype came up a few times. This rearrangement joins TRBV20-1 to TRBJ2-1, with TRBD2 identical over 8 bases. The CDR3 consists of 15 residues. The trim removed 7 bases at V and 1 base at J, leaving 9 bases unmatched. Germline V gene lookup returns CDR1 DFQATT and CDR2 SNEGSKA (reference sequence). The CDR3 DNA sequence: TGCAGTGTTATGGGGGGACTAGGTTCCTACAATGAGCAGTTCTTC. Encoded protein: CSVMGGLGSYNEQFF.

This clonotype has just a few counts. The rearrangement uses TRBV7-3 and TRBJ2-1, with TRBD2 matching 12 bases. The CDR3 is made up of 14 amino acids. Germline assignment: CDR1 SGHTA and CDR2 FQGTGA. Germline trimming cut 5 bases from V and 12 bases from J; bases unmatched to any gene: 8. CDR3 region: CASSPLTSGGLQFF. Written as DNA, the CDR3 is TGTGCCAGCAGCCCGTTGACTAGCGGGGGTCTGCAGTTCTTC.

The chain is built from TRBV7-3 and TRBJ1-1; D is possibly TRBD1 (6 bases). The CDR3 length is 13 residues. CDR1 is SGHTA and CDR2 is FQGTGA in the germline V gene. V was shortened by 2 bases and J by 4 bases, with 8 bases between the two germline ends. The CDR3 DNA follows: TGTGCCAGCAGCTTACAAGGGGGCACTGAAGCTTTCTTT. Residues: CASSLQGGTEAFF.

A remark on this clonotype: A much larger clone sits a single nucleotide away, making a read error possible. This chain joins TRBV18 and TRBJ1-1, with D perhaps TRBD1 (6 bases). This CDR3 contains 13 residues. CDR1 is KGHSH, CDR2 LQKENI, per germline. The ends were cut back, 3 bases at V and 8 bases at J, with 13 bases in the middle. This CDR3 reads CASSPDSGGEAFF. The CDR3 DNA is TGTGCCAGCTCACCGGATAGTGGGGGCGAAGCTTTCTTT. Looking up the rest from reference TRBV18 and TRBJ1-1 gives the full variable domain: NAGVMQNPRHLVRRRGQEARLRCSPMKGHSHVYWYRQLPEEGLKFMVYLQKENIIDESGMPKERFSAEFPKEGPSILRIQQVVRGDSAAYFCASSPDSGGEAFFGQGTRLTVV.

This clonotype was observed at least ten times. This chain connects TRBV12-3 or TRBV12-4 to TRBJ2-7; D is unresolved. This CDR3 contains 13 residues. The V end lost 5 bases, the J end lost 2 bases, and 10 bases lay between the germline ends. CDR3 bases: TGTGCCAGCAGTCTGATGGTACCCTACGAGCAGTACTTC. This codes for CASSLMVPYEQYF.